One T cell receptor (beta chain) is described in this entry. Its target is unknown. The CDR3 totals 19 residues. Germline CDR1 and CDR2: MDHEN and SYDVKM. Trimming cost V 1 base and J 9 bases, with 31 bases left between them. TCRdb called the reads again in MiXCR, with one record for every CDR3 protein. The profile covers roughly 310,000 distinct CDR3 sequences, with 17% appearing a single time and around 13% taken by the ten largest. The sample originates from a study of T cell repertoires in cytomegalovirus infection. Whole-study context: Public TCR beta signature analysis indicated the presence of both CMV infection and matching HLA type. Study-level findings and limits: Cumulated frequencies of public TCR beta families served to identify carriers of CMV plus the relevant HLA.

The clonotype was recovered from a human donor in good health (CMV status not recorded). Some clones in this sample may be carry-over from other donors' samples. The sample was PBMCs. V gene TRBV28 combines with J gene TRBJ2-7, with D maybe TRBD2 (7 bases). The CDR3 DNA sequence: TGTGCCAGCAGTTTATTGCCGGGGGGCAGTGGGGCCCAGACGAGAGGGCAGTACTTC. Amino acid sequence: CASSLLPGGSGAQTRGQYF.